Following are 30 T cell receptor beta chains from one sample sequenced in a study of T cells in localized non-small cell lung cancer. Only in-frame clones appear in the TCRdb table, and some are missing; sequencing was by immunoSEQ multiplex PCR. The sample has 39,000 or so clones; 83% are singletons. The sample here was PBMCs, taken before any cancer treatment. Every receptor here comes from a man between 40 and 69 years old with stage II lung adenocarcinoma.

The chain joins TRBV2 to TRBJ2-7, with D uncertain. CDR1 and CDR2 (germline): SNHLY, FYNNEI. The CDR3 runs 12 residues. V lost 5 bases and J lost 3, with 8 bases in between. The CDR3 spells CASSKGLYEQYF. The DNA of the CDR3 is TGTGCCAGCAGTAAAGGCCTCTACGAGCAGTACTTC.

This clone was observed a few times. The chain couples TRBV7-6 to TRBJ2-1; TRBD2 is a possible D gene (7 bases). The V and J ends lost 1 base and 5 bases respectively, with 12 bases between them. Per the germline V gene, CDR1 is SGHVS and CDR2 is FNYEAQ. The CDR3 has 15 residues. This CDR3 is CASSLGRRGHNEQFF. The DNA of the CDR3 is TGTGCCAGCAGCTTAGGGCGGCGGGGGCACAATGAGCAGTTCTTC.

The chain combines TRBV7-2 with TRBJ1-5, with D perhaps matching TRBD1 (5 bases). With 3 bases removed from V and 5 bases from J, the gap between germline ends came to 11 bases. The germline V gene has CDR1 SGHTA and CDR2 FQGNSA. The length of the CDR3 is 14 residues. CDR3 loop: CASSLQGGDQPQHF. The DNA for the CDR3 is TGTGCCAGCAGCTTGCAGGGTGGGGATCAGCCCCAGCATTTT.

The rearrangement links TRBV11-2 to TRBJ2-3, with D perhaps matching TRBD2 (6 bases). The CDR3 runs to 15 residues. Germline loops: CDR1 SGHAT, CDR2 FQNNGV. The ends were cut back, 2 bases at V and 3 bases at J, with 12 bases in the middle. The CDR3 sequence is CASSLRGTPTDTQYF. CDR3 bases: TGTGCCAGCAGCTTACGCGGGACGCCGACAGATACGCAGTATTTT.

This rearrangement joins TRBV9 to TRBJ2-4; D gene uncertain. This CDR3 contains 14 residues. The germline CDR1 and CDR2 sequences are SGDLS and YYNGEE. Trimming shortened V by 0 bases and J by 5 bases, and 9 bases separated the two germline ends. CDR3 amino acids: CASSVDSVQNIQYF. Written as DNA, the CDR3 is TGTGCCAGCAGCGTAGACAGCGTCCAAAACATTCAGTACTTC.

The CDR3 sequence is CASRPTDFWGTTDTQYF. The CDR3 DNA is TGTGCCAGCAGACCCACGGACTTTTGGGGGACCACAGATACGCAGTATTTT. The chain combines TRBV28 with TRBJ2-3; D may match TRBD1 or TRBD2 (5 bases each). From germline, CDR1 is MDHEN and CDR2 SYDVKM. The CDR3 is made up of 17 amino acids. Trimming removed 6 bases from V and 2 bases from J, with 21 bases in between.

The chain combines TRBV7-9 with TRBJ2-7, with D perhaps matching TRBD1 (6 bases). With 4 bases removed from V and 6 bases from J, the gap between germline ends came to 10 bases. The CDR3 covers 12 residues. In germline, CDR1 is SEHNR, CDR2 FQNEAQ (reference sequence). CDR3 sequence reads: CASSSGHGEQYF. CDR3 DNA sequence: TGTGCCAGCAGCTCGGGACACGGCGAGCAGTACTTC.

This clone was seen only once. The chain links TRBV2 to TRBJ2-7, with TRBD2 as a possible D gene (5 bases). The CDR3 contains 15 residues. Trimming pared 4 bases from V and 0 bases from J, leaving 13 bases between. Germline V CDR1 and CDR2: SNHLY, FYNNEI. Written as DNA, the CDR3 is TGTGCCAGCAGTGCAGGAGGCTTGACCTCCTACGAGCAGTACTTC. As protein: CASSAGGLTSYEQYF.

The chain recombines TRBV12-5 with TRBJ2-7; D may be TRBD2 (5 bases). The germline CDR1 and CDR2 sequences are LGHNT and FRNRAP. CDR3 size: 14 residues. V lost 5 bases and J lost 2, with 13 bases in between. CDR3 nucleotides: TGTGCTAGTGGTCCGGGCGGGCCCGCCTACGAGCAGTACTTC. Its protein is CASGPGGPAYEQYF. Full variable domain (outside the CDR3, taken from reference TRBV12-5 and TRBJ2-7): DARVTQTPRHKVTEMGQEVTMRCQPILGHNTVFWYRQTMMQGLELLAYFRNRAPLDDSGMPKDRFSAEMPDATLATLKIQPSEPRDSAVYFCASGPGGPAYEQYFGPGTRLTVT.

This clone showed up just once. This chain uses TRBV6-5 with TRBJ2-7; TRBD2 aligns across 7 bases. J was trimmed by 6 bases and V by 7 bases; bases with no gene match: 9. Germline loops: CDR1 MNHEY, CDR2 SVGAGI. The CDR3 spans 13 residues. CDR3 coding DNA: TGTGCCAGCACCCCGCCCGGGAGGATCGAGCAGTACTTC. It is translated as CASTPPGRIEQYF.

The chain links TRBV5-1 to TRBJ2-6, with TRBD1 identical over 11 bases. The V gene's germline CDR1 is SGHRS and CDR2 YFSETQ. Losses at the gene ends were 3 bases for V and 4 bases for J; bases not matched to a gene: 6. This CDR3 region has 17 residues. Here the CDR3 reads CASSSGTGGSGANVLTF. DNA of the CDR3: TGCGCCAGCAGCTCCGGGACAGGGGGATCCGGGGCCAACGTCCTGACTTTC. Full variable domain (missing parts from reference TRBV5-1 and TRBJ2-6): KAGVTQTPRYLIKTRGQQVTLSCSPISGHRSVSWYQQTPGQGLQFLFEYFSETQRNKGNFPGRFSGRQFSNSRSEMNVSTLELGDSALYLCASSSGTGGSGANVLTFGAGSRLTVL.

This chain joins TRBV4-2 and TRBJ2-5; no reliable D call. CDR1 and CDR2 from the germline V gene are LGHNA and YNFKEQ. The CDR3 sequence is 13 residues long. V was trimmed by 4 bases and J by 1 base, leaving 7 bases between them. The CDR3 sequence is CASSRASQETQYF. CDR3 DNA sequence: TGTGCCAGCAGCCGAGCCTCCCAAGAGACCCAGTACTTC.

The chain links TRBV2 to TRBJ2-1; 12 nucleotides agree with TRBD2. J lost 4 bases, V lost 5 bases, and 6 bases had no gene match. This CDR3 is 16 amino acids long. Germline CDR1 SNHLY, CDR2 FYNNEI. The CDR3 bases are TGTGCCAGCAGTCCCGGGACTAGCGGGCGGTACAATGAGCAGTTCTTC. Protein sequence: CASSPGTSGRYNEQFF.

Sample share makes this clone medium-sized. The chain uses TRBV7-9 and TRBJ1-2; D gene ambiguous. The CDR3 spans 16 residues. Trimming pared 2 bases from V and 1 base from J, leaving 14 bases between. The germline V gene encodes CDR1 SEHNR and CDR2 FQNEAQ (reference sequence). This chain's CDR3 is CASSLFVRLFNYGYTF. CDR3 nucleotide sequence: TGTGCCAGCAGCTTATTTGTACGGCTATTTAACTATGGCTACACCTTC.

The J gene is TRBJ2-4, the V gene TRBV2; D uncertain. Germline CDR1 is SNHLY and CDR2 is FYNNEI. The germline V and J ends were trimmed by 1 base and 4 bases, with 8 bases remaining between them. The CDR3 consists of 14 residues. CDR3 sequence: CASSEEIRKNIQYF. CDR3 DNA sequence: TGTGCCAGCAGTGAAGAAATCAGAAAAAACATTCAGTACTTC.

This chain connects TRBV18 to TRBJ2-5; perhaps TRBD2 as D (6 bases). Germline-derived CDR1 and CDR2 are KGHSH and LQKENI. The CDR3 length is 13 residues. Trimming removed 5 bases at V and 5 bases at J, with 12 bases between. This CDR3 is CASSGGAKETQYF. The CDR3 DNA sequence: TGTGCCAGCTCAGGAGGGGCGAAGGAGACCCAGTACTTC.

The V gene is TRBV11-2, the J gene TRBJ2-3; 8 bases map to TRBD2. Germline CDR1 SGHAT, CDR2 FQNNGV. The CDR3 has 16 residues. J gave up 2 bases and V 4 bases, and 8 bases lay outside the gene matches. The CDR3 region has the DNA TGTGCCAGCAGCTCCCTCGGGGGGGTCAACACAGATACGCAGTATTTT. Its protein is CASSSLGGVNTDTQYF.

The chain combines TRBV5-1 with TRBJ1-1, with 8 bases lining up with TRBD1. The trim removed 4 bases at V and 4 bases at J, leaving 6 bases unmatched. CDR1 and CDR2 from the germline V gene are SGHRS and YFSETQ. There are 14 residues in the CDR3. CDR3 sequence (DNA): TGCGCCAGCAGCCTCAGAGGACAGGGCACTGAAGCTTTCTTT. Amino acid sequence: CASSLRGQGTEAFF.

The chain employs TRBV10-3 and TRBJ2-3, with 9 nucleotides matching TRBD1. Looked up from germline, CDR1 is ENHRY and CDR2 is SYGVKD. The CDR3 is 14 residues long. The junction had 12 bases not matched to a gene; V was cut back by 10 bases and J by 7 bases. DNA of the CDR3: TGTGCCACCGAGGAGGGGACAGGGTCAAATACGCAGTATTTT. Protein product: CATEEGTGSNTQYF.

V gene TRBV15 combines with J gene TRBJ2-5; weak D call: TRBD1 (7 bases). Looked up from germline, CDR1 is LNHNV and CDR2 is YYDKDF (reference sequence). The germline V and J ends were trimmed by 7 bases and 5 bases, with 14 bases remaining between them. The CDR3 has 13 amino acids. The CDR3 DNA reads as TGTGCCACCACCCCGACAGGGAGGGAGACCCAGTACTTC. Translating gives CATTPTGRETQYF.

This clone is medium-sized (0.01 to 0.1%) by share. CDR3: CASSQGRPRDTEAFF. Written as DNA, the CDR3 is TGTGCCAGCTCACAAGGACGGCCCAGGGACACTGAAGCTTTCTTT. The chain uses TRBV18 and TRBJ1-1; the D gene is possibly TRBD1 (5 bases). This CDR3 region has 15 residues. The V gene lost 4 bases and the J gene lost 3 bases, with 15 bases spanning the gap. Germline loops: CDR1 KGHSH, CDR2 LQKENI.

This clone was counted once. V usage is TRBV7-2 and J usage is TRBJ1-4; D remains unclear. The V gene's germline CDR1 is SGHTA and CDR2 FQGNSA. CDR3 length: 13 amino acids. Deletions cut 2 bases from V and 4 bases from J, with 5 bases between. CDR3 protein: CASSLTDNEKLFF. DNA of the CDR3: TGTGCCAGCAGCTTAACAGATAATGAAAAACTGTTTTTT. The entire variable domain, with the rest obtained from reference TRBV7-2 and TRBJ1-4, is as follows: GAGVSQSPSNKVTEKGKDVELRCDPISGHTALYWYRQSLGQGLEFLIYFQGNSAPDKSGLPSDRFSAERTGGSVSTLTIQRTQQEDSAVYLCASSLTDNEKLFFGSGTQLSVL.

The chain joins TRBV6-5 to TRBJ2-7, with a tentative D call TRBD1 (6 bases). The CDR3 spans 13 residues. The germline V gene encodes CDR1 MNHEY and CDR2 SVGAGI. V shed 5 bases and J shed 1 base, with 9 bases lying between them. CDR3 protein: CASSHGQSYEQYF. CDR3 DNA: TGTGCCAGCAGTCACGGACAGTCCTACGAGCAGTACTTC.

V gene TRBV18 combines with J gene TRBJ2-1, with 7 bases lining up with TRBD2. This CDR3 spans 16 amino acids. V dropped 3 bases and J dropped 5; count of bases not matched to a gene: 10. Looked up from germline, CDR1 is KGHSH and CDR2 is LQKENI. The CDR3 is CASSPRTSPTNNEQFF. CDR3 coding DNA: TGTGCCAGCTCACCTAGGACTAGTCCTACCAACAATGAGCAGTTCTTC.

Written as DNA, the CDR3 is TGTGCCAGCAGCTTAACGGGAGGAACCCCCGAGCAGTACTTC. Translation: CASSLTGGTPEQYF. The chain is built from TRBV7-9 and TRBJ2-7, with 7 bases that match TRBD2. The V gene end was trimmed by 2 bases and the J gene end by 6 bases; junction bases not matched to a gene: 7. Per the germline V gene, CDR1 is SEHNR and CDR2 is FQNEAQ (reference sequence). The CDR3 consists of 14 residues.

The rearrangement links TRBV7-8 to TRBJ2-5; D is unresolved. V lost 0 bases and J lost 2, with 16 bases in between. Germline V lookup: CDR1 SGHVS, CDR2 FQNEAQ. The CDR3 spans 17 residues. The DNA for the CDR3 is TGTGCCAGCAGCTTAGCGGTCGACCACGGGCGGCAAGAGACCCAGTACTTC. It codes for CASSLAVDHGRQETQYF.

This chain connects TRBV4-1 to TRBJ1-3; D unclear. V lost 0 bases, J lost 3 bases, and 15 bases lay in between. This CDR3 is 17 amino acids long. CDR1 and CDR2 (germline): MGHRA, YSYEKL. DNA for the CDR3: TGCGCCAGCAGCCAAGAACTGGCGGTATTATTTGGAAACACCATATATTTT. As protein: CASSQELAVLFGNTIYF.

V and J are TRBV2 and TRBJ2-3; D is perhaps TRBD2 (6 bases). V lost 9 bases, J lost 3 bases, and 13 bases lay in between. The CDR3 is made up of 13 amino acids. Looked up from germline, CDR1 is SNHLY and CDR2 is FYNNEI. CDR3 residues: CASGGLATDTQYF. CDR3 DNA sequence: TGTGCCAGTGGAGGGCTAGCGACAGATACGCAGTATTTT.

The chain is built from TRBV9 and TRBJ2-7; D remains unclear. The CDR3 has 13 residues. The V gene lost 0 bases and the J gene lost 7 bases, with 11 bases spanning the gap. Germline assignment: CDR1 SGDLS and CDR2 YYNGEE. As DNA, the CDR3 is TGTGCCAGCAGCGTAGACATAAAAGGGGAGCAGTACTTC. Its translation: CASSVDIKGEQYF. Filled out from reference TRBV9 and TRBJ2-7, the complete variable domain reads DSGVTQTPKHLITATGQRVTLRCSPRSGDLSVYWYQQSLDQGLQFLIQYYNGEERAKGNILERFSAQQFPDLHSELNLSSLELGDSALYFCASSVDIKGEQYFGPGTRLTVT.

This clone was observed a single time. CDR3 in DNA: TGTGCCAGCAGTGAAGCGCGTCCCGGGGAGCTGTTTTTT. As protein: CASSEARPGELFF. The V call is TRBV2, the J call TRBJ2-2; the D is unclear. With 0 bases removed from V and 6 bases from J, the gap between germline ends came to 5 bases. The CDR3 loop spans 13 amino acids. Germline V CDR1 and CDR2: SNHLY, FYNNEI.